A selection of T cell receptor beta chains follows, all from one sample in a study of monozygotic twins with inflammatory bowel disease. From its re-call of the 5' RACE reads, TCRdb lists each CDR3 protein once, without DNA. This sample's table has about 300,000 distinct CDR3 sequences. Sequenced: blood. These TCRs come from a human donor with ulcerative colitis or Crohn's disease, or a healthy co-twin of an affected twin (not recorded which). Both conserved end residues are part of each CDR3. Fields, in order: J gene, V gene, CDR3 protein.

>TRBJ1-2|TRBV25-1
CASSERRLGGYTF
>TRBJ1-5|TRBV3-1
CASSQGGRPQHF
>TRBJ1-5|TRBV19
CASSSFEEPNQPQHF
>TRBJ1-2|TRBV7-2
CASSLGLALPRDGYTF
>TRBJ2-2|TRBV5-1
CASSYLNTGELFF
>TRBJ2-1|TRBV28
CASSSPSRQGGKRESHNEHFF
>TRBJ2-2|TRBV4-3
CASSQQSAGVAGELFF
>TRBJ1-1|TRBV18
CASSPDLLWGGFEAFF
>TRBJ1-2|TRBV20-1
CSASAGETYGYTF
>TRBJ2-3|TRBV14
CASSQDLAGYWGTDTQYF
>TRBJ2-2|TRBV6-2/TRBV6-3
CASSYGIRGELFF
>TRBJ2-7|TRBV20-1
CSATGSYEQYF
>TRBJ1-1|TRBV7-2
CASSSSGATEAFF
>TRBJ2-7|TRBV12-3/TRBV12-4
CASSAWGYEQYF
>TRBJ1-3|TRBV20-1
CSAPRDTGNTIYF
>TRBJ2-3|TRBV6-5
CASSYSQGVYGTDTQYF
>TRBJ1-4|TRBV4-3
CASSQDRGRGKKLFF
>TRBJ2-5|TRBV4-3
CASSQSGALQETQYF
>TRBJ2-3|TRBV24-1
CATSDRRQNTDTQYF
>TRBJ2-7|TRBV7-2
CASTARSGVPYEQYF
>TRBJ1-1|TRBV7-9
CASSLRPGAEAFF
>TRBJ2-7|TRBV6-1
CASRGQNSKDSYEQYF
>TRBJ2-7|TRBV5-1
CASSLGGIGDEQYF
>TRBJ1-6|TRBV7-2
CASSLDRSNSPLHF
>TRBJ2-7|TRBV6-5
CASSYTSGVKAYEQYF
>TRBJ2-7|TRBV7-2
CASSLVPGSYEQYF
>TRBJ2-7|TRBV5-1
CASSFGQGTYEQYF
>TRBJ2-3|TRBV28
CASNAGVDTQYF
>TRBJ1-2|TRBV11-3
CASRASGARYGYTF
>TRBJ2-1|TRBV4-3
CASSQELAGVPYNEQFF
>TRBJ2-5|TRBV12-3/TRBV12-4
CASSSRQGLARSSETQYF
>TRBJ2-5|TRBV12-3/TRBV12-4
CASSPAGGRETQYF
>TRBJ2-5|TRBV3-1
CASSQDFYGGETQYF